Listed here is a single T cell receptor (beta chain). Source study methods: From reference gene primer amplification, estimates of nucleated cell counts were derived. Generated by immunoSEQ multiplex PCR, the TCRdb table keeps only in-frame clones and is missing some. That table is the source of V, J and clone size, and D and trimming were worked out from the DNA. The sample has roughly 40,000 clones, approximately 89% seen once. The sample belongs to a study of blood T cell repertoires in COVID-19. Across the whole study: The United States, Italy and Spain supplied acute and convalescent COVID-19 samples. T cells, B-cell-depleted T cells, or PBMCs supplied cDNA or gDNA.

The ends were cut back, 1 base at V and 4 bases at J, with 10 bases in the middle. The CDR3 runs to 15 residues. Germline V lookup: CDR1 SGHAT, CDR2 FQNNGV. This chain joins TRBV11-2 and TRBJ2-2; D not resolved. The TCR comes from a woman aged 70-85 years with acute or convalescent COVID-19. The sequenced sample consisted of peripheral blood. CDR3 in amino acids: CASSLVADSTGELFF. The DNA of the CDR3 is TGTGCCAGCAGCTTAGTAGCAGATTCCACCGGGGAGCTGTTTTTT.